This T cell receptor (beta chain) was identified in a study of T-cell memory formation after mild COVID-19. MiXCR, applied by TCRdb to the 5' RACE reads, yields one record per CDR3 protein. This table holds about 240,000 distinct CDR3 sequences, roughly a tenth found once. The germline V and J ends were trimmed by 1 base and 3 bases, with 10 bases remaining between them. Germline CDR1 reads SGHDT; CDR2 reads YYEEEE. This CDR3 contains 14 residues. The V call is TRBV5-6, the J call TRBJ1-2; D ambiguous. Sequencing was carried out using PBMCs or a T cell subset sorted from them (not recorded which). The TCR sequence derives from a man between 18 and 29 years old who had mild COVID-19 (a few samples of this study predate the infection). Cell type and time point are not known. CDR3 DNA sequence: TGTGCCAGCAGCTTGATGGGTGATGACTATGGCTACACCTTC. Its translation is CASSLMGDDYGYTF.